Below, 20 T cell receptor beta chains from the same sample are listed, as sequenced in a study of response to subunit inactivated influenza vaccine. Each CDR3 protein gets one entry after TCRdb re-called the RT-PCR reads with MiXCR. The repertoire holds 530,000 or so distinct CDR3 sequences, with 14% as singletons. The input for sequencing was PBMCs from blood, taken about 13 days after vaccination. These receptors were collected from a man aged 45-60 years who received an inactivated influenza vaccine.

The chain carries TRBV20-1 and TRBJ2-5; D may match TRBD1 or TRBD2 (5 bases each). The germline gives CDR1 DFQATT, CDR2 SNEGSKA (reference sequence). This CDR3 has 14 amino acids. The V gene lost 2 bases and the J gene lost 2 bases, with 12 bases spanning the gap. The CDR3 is CSARQGEKQETQYF. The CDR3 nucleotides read TGCAGTGCTAGACAGGGAGAGAAGCAAGAGACCCAGTACTTC.

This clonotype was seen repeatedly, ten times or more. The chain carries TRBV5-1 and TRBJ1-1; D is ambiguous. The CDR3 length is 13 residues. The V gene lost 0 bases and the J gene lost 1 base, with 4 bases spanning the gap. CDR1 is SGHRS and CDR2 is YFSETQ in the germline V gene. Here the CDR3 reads CASSLAANTEAFF. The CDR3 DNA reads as TGCGCCAGCAGCTTGGCGGCGAACACTGAAGCTTTCTTT. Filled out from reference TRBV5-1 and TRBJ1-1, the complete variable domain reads KAGVTQTPRYLIKTRGQQVTLSCSPISGHRSVSWYQQTPGQGLQFLFEYFSETQRNKGNFPGRFSGRQFSNSRSEMNVSTLELGDSALYLCASSLAANTEAFFGQGTRLTVV.

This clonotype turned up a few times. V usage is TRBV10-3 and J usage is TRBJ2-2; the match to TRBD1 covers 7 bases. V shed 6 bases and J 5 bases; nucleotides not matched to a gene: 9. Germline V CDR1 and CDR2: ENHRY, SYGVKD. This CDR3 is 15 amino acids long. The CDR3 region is CAISSWTGPTGELFF. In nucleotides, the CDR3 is TGTGCCATCAGCTCATGGACAGGACCAACCGGGGAGCTGTTTTTT.

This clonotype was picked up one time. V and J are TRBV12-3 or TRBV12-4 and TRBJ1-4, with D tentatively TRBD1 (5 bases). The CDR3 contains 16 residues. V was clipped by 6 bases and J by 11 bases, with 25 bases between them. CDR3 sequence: CASRDLAQGLVGKLFF. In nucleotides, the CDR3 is TGTGCCAGCAGGGACCTCGCCCAGGGCCTCGTGGGGAAACTGTTTTTT.

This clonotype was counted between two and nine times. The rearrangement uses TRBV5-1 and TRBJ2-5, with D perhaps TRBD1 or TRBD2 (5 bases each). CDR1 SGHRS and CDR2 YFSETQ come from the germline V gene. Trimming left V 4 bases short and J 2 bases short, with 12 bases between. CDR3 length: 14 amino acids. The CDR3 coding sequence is TGCGCCAGCAGCCCCGGGGCACCACAAGAGACCCAGTACTTC. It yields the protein CASSPGAPQETQYF. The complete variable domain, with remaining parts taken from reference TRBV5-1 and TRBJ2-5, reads KAGVTQTPRYLIKTRGQQVTLSCSPISGHRSVSWYQQTPGQGLQFLFEYFSETQRNKGNFPGRFSGRQFSNSRSEMNVSTLELGDSALYLCASSPGAPQETQYFGPGTRLLVL.

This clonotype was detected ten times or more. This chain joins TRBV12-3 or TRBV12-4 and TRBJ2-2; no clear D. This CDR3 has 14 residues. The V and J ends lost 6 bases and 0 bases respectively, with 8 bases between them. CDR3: CASSVESNTGELFF. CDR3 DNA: TGTGCCAGCAGCGTGGAGTCGAACACCGGGGAGCTGTTTTTT.

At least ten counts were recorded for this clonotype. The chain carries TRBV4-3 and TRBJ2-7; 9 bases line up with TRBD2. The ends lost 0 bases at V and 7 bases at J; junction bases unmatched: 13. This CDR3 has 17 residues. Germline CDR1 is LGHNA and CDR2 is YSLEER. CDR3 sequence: CASSQDPSLAGPLEQYF. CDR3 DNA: TGCGCCAGCAGCCAAGATCCCTCCCTAGCGGGACCTCTGGAGCAGTACTTC.

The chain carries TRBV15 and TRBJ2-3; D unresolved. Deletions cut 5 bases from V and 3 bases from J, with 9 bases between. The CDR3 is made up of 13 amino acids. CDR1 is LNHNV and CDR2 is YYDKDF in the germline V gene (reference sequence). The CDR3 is CATSVGSTDTQYF. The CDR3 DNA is TGTGCCACCAGCGTCGGGTCAACAGATACGCAGTATTTT.

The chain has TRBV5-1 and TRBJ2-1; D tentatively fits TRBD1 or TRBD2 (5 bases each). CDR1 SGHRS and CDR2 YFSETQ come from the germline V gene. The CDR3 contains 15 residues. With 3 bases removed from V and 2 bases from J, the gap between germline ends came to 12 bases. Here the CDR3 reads CASSSGTPPYNEQFF. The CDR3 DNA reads TGCGCCAGCAGCTCCGGGACCCCCCCCTACAATGAGCAGTTCTTC.

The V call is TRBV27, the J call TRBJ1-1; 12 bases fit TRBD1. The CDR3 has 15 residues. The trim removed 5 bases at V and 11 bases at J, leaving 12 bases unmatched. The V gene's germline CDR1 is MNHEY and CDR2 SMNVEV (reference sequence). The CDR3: CASSPTRGTGGLAFF. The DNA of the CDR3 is TGTGCCAGCAGTCCTACCAGGGGGACAGGGGGCTTGGCTTTCTTT.

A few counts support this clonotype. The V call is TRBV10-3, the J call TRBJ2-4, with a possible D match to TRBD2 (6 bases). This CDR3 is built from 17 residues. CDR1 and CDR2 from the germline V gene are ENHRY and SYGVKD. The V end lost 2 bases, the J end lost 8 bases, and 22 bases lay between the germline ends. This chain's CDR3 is CAISELTSVGGGHIQYF. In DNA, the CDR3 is TGTGCCATCAGTGAGCTGACATCGGTCGGGGGTGGACACATTCAGTACTTC.

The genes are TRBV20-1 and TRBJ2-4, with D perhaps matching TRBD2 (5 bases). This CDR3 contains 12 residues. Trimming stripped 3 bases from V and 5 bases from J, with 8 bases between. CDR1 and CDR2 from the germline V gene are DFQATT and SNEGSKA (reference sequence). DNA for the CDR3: TGCAGTGCTAGCGGGGTCGAAAACATTCAGTACTTC. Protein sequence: CSASGVENIQYF.

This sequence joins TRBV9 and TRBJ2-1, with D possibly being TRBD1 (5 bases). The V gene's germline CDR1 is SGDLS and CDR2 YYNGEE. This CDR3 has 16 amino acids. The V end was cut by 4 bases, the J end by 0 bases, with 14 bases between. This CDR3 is CASSRGLENSYNEQFF. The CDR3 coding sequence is TGTGCCAGCAGCAGGGGTTTGGAAAACTCCTACAATGAGCAGTTCTTC.

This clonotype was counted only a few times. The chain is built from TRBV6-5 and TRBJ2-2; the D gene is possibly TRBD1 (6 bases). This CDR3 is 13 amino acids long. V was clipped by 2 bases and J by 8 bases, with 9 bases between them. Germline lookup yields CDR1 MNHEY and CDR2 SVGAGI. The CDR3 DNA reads TGTGCCAGCAGTTACCCCACAGGGGGGGAGCTGTTTTTT. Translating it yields CASSYPTGGELFF.

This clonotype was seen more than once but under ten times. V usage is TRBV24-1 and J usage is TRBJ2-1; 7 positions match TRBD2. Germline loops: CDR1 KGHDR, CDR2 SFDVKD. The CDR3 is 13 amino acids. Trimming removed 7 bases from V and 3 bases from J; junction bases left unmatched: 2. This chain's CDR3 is CATRGRGYNEQFF. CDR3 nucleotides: TGTGCCACCAGAGGGAGGGGCTACAATGAGCAGTTCTTC.

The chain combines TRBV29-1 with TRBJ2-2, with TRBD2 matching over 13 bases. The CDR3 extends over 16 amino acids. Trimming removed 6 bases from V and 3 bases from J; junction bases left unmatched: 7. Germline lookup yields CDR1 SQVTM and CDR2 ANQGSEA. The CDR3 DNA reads TGCAGCGTCCGCACCGGGACTAGCGGGGACACCGGGGAGCTGTTTTTT. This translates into CSVRTGTSGDTGELFF.

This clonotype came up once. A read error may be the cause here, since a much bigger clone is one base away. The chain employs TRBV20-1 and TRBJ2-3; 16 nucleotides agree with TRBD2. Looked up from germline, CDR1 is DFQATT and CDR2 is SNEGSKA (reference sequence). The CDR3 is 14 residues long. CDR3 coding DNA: TGCAGTGCTGTCGGGACTAGCGGGAGGGATATGCAGTATTTT. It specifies CSAVGTSGRDMQYF.

In DNA, the CDR3 is TGCAGTGCTAGGCGCCCAGGAGCCTACGAGCAGTACTTC. Its protein is CSARRPGAYEQYF. The V call is TRBV20-1, the J call TRBJ2-7; D uncertain. Germline V gene data show CDR1 as DFQATT and CDR2 as SNEGSKA (reference sequence). The V and J ends lost 3 bases and 2 bases respectively, with 11 bases between them. The CDR3 extends over 13 amino acids.

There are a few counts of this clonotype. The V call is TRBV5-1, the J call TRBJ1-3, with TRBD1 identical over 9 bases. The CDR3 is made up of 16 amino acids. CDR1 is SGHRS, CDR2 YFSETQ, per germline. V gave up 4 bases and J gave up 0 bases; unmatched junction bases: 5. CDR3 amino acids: CASSLQGQGSGNTIYF. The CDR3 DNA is TGCGCCAGCAGCCTCCAGGGACAGGGCTCTGGAAACACCATATATTTT.

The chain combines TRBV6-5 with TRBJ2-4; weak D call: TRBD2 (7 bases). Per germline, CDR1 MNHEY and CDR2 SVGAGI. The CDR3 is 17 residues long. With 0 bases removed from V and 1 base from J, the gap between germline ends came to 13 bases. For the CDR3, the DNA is TGTGCCAGCAGTTACTCCTTAGGCGGGGGCGCCAAAAACATTCAGTACTTC. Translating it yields CASSYSLGGGAKNIQYF.